This is a list of T cell receptor beta chains from one sample in a study of cytomegalovirus exposure and HLA in healthy donors. Clones were read by immunoSEQ multiplex PCR, and TCRdb kept only the in-frame ones, dropping some. This sample has approximately 87,000 clones, with around 86% found just once. Sequenced input: PBMCs. All receptors derive from a woman in her seventies in good health and CMV-seropositive. CDR3s leave out the opening cysteine and the closing phenylalanine or tryptophan. A D gene is named only where the DNA matches it firmly. Expanded clones are given a class, and other clones once, few, many or no size at all.

CDR3 protein,D gene,clone size,J gene,V gene
ASKPGQFSGNTIY,TRBD1,few,TRBJ1-3,TRBV19
ASRPAGGGSYEQY,TRBD2,once,-,TRBV28
ASSPANLVALNTGELF,-,-,TRBJ2-2,TRBV5-1
ASRLGGQGDYGYT,TRBD1,once,TRBJ1-2,TRBV5-5
ASSDTQGRTYFMNTEAF,-,-,TRBJ1-1,TRBV2
ASSLRSAGGDTQY,TRBD2,-,TRBJ2-3,TRBV9
ASSQGGGRPQETQY,-,few,TRBJ2-5,TRBV4-3
ASSSRRVGRGGAQY,-,-,TRBJ2-5,TRBV28
ASIDKLQETQY,-,once,TRBJ2-5,TRBV21-1
ASSQAYKGGYNEQF,-,-,TRBJ2-1,TRBV7-9
ASRSPRQGHEQF,TRBD1,-,TRBJ2-1,TRBV11-2
ASSQGTSSYNEQF,TRBD2,once,TRBJ2-1,TRBV4-2
ASSRRGQGSPSNQPQH,TRBD1,few,TRBJ1-5,TRBV5-6
ASSSFSGTGDSKVAF,TRBD1,few,TRBJ1-1,TRBV7-9
ASSLAGDNYGYT,-,-,TRBJ1-2,TRBV7-2
ASSQGQGNGYT,TRBD1,-,TRBJ1-2,TRBV5-1
ATSRKLAGGYGHNEQF,TRBD2,-,TRBJ2-1,TRBV15
ASSLGLAGGQETQY,TRBD2,-,TRBJ2-5,TRBV6-5
ATSIGLGGRYNEQF,TRBD2,few,TRBJ2-1,TRBV15
ASSLRQNTEAF,-,-,TRBJ1-1,TRBV11-2
ASSQSSSWNTIY,-,-,TRBJ1-3,TRBV4-3
ASSHRVGVNTGELF,-,-,TRBJ2-2,TRBV5-6
ASTDTRTSQSYEQY,-,once,-,TRBV7-2
ASTSDRVSDEQY,TRBD1,few,TRBJ2-7,TRBV6-5
ASSLGQTTNTGELF,-,-,TRBJ2-2,TRBV5-4
ASRPGTSGETQY,TRBD2,-,TRBJ2-5,TRBV27